A selection of T cell receptor beta chains follows, all from one sample in a study of cytomegalovirus exposure and HLA in healthy donors. Here immunoSEQ multiplex PCR was the method, and the copy in TCRdb shows in-frame clones only, minus some. The sample has 110,000 to 150,000 clones, 60% to 80% seen once. Sequencing was performed on PBMCs. These receptors all stem from a woman in her 30s in good health and CMV-seronegative. CDR3s include the opening cysteine and the closing phenylalanine or tryptophan. The order of the fields is clone size, D gene, V gene, J gene, CDR3 DNA, CDR3 protein. D genes are given only for firm matches. Clone size is stated in some rows and not others, as once, few, many or a class when expanded.

clone size: once; D gene: TRBD2; V gene: TRBV7-7; J gene: TRBJ2-3; CDR3 DNA: TGTGCTAGCAGCTTAATTCCGGGAGGGCCAGATACGCAGTATTTT; CDR3 protein: CASSLIPGGPDTQYF
clone size: once; D gene: TRBD1; V gene: TRBV6-5; J gene: TRBJ2-2; CDR3 DNA: TGTGCCAGCAGTAGTAGGACAGGGAGTGGCGGGGAGCTGTTTTTT; CDR3 protein: CASSSRTGSGGELFF
clone size: .; D gene: TRBD1; V gene: TRBV28; J gene: TRBJ2-3; CDR3 DNA: TGTGCCAGCAGTTTAGGCGACAGGGCAGATACGCAGTATTTT; CDR3 protein: CASSLGDRADTQYF
clone size: .; D gene: TRBD1; V gene: TRBV28; J gene: TRBJ2-7; CDR3 DNA: TGTGCCAGCAGTCCCGGACAGGGACCCTACGAGCAGTACTTC; CDR3 protein: CASSPGQGPYEQYF
clone size: .; D gene: .; V gene: TRBV6-5; J gene: TRBJ1-1; CDR3 DNA: TGTGCCAGCAGTTCCGGGATAGAAGCTTTCTTT; CDR3 protein: CASSSGIEAFF
clone size: .; D gene: .; V gene: TRBV5-1; J gene: TRBJ1-2; CDR3 DNA: TGCGCCAGCAGCTTGGAAACTCCTAACTATGGCTACACCTTC; CDR3 protein: CASSLETPNYGYTF
clone size: few; D gene: .; V gene: TRBV11-3; J gene: TRBJ2-2; CDR3 DNA: TGTGCCAGCAGCTTTGGCAACACCGGGGAGCTGTTTTTT; CDR3 protein: CASSFGNTGELFF
clone size: .; D gene: .; V gene: TRBV11-1; J gene: TRBJ1-2; CDR3 DNA: TGTGCCAGCAGCTTAGTGGGGGCCAGCTATGGCTACACCTTC; CDR3 protein: CASSLVGASYGYTF
clone size: .; D gene: .; V gene: TRBV6-1; J gene: TRBJ1-2; CDR3 DNA: TGTGCCAGCAGTGAAGTCGGAGGCGGGGGCTACACCTTC; CDR3 protein: CASSEVGGGGYTF
clone size: .; D gene: TRBD1; V gene: TRBV4-1; J gene: TRBJ2-1; CDR3 DNA: TGCGCCAGCAGCCAAGGACAGACGGGGCAGGGGGATGAGCAGTTCTTC; CDR3 protein: CASSQGQTGQGDEQFF
clone size: .; D gene: .; V gene: TRBV5-6; J gene: TRBJ1-1; CDR3 DNA: TGTGCCAGCAGCTTGGGGCAGGGAGGGACGCAGGCTTTCTTT; CDR3 protein: CASSLGQGGTQAFF
clone size: once; D gene: .; V gene: TRBV11-2; J gene: TRBJ1-1; CDR3 DNA: TGTGCCAGCAGCTTTACAGGGAACACTGAAGCTTTCTTT; CDR3 protein: CASSFTGNTEAFF
clone size: .; D gene: .; V gene: TRBV5-1; J gene: TRBJ1-2; CDR3 DNA: TGCGCCAGCAGCCCGCTCTCAGGGGTTAACTATGGCTACACCTTC; CDR3 protein: CASSPLSGVNYGYTF
clone size: .; D gene: TRBD1; V gene: TRBV29-1; J gene: TRBJ1-2; CDR3 DNA: TGCAGCGTTGACAGGCAGGGGGACTATGGCTACACCTTC; CDR3 protein: CSVDRQGDYGYTF
clone size: few; D gene: TRBD1; V gene: TRBV6-5; J gene: TRBJ1-2; CDR3 DNA: TGTGCCAGCAGTCGTGATGGACAGGGGGACTATGGCTACACCTTC; CDR3 protein: CASSRDGQGDYGYTF
clone size: .; D gene: TRBD1; V gene: TRBV29-1; J gene: TRBJ2-3; CDR3 DNA: TGCAGCGTCGCCCGGGACAGGAGCACAGATACGCAGTATTTT; CDR3 protein: CSVARDRSTDTQYF
clone size: .; D gene: .; V gene: TRBV2; J gene: TRBJ2-1; CDR3 DNA: TGTGCCAGCAGTGCAGGACTTGGCGAGCAGTTCTTC; CDR3 protein: CASSAGLGEQFF
clone size: .; D gene: TRBD1; V gene: TRBV27; J gene: TRBJ1-5; CDR3 DNA: TGTGCCAGCAGTTTGGCAGGGGGATTTGGGGGCAATCAGCCCCAGCATTTT; CDR3 protein: CASSLAGGFGGNQPQHF
clone size: once; D gene: TRBD1; V gene: TRBV27; J gene: TRBJ2-6; CDR3 DNA: TGTGCCAGCAGTTTACTTGGACAGGGGGCGTGGATGGAGGCCAACGTCCTGACTTTC; CDR3 protein: CASSLLGQGAWMEANVLTF
clone size: few; D gene: .; V gene: TRBV28; J gene: TRBJ1-6; CDR3 DNA: TGTGCCAGCAGTTACGGGGTTGGATATAATTCACCCCTCCACTTT; CDR3 protein: CASSYGVGYNSPLHF
clone size: .; D gene: TRBD2; V gene: TRBV7-9; J gene: TRBJ2-1; CDR3 DNA: TGTTCCAGCAGCTTAGTGGGGGGGAGGGGCAATGAGCAGTTCTTC; CDR3 protein: CSSSLVGGRGNEQFF
clone size: .; D gene: TRBD2; V gene: TRBV11-3; J gene: TRBJ2-1; CDR3 DNA: TGTGCCAGCAGCCTACGACTAGCAACCTACAATGAGCAGTTCTTC; CDR3 protein: CASSLRLATYNEQFF
clone size: .; D gene: TRBD1; V gene: TRBV6-1; J gene: TRBJ2-3; CDR3 DNA: TGTGCCAGCAGTGGGACAGGGCTCGGTACGCAGTATTTT; CDR3 protein: CASSGTGLGTQYF
clone size: .; D gene: .; V gene: TRBV18; J gene: TRBJ2-1; CDR3 DNA: TGTGCCAGCTCACCACCGGAGGGGGCGAAGGGGTTTGATGAGCAGTTCTTC; CDR3 protein: CASSPPEGAKGFDEQFF
clone size: .; D gene: .; V gene: TRBV10-3; J gene: TRBJ2-3; CDR3 DNA: TGTGCCATCAGGGGCAGTACTAGCACAGATACGCAGTATTTT; CDR3 protein: CAIRGSTSTDTQYF
clone size: .; D gene: TRBD1; V gene: TRBV6-1; J gene: TRBJ2-1; CDR3 DNA: TGTGCCAGCACGACGGGGACAGGGGTCAATGAGCAGTTCTTC; CDR3 protein: CASTTGTGVNEQFF
clone size: .; D gene: TRBD2; V gene: TRBV5-1; J gene: TRBJ2-7; CDR3 DNA: TGCGCCAGCAGCGCCCCGGGGAGCGGGAGCTCCTACGAGCAGTACTTC; CDR3 protein: CASSAPGSGSSYEQYF
clone size: few; D gene: .; V gene: TRBV6-6; J gene: TRBJ1-2; CDR3 DNA: TGTGCCAGCAGTCCCACCCGGTACGGCTACACCTTC; CDR3 protein: CASSPTRYGYTF
clone size: once; D gene: .; V gene: TRBV7-3; J gene: TRBJ2-1; CDR3 DNA: TGTGCCAGCAGTCCTTTGGCGGGGCCCGGCGAGCAGTTCTTC; CDR3 protein: CASSPLAGPGEQFF
clone size: .; D gene: TRBD1; V gene: TRBV5-1; J gene: TRBJ1-1; CDR3 DNA: TGCGCCAGCAGCTCTGGACAGGGGGGACCTAACACTGAAGCTTTCTTT; CDR3 protein: CASSSGQGGPNTEAFF
clone size: .; D gene: .; V gene: TRBV6-5; J gene: TRBJ2-7; CDR3 DNA: TGTGCCAGCAGGGAGCTAGGGGGAGGGTACTACGAGCAGTACTTC; CDR3 protein: CASRELGGGYYEQYF
clone size: few; D gene: TRBD2; V gene: TRBV28; J gene: TRBJ2-5; CDR3 DNA: TGTGCCAGCAGTTGGGGGAGGGGAAATTCCCGTTTACAAGAGACCCAGTACTTC; CDR3 protein: CASSWGRGNSRLQETQYF
clone size: .; D gene: TRBD1; V gene: TRBV7-9; J gene: TRBJ1-2; CDR3 DNA: TGTGCCAGCAGCTTAGAAGGTGGGGACAGAGCCTTCTTC; CDR3 protein: CASSLEGGDRAFF
clone size: .; D gene: TRBD1; V gene: TRBV6-5; J gene: TRBJ2-7; CDR3 DNA: TGTGCCAGCAGTCACAGGGGCAGCCTCTACGAGCAGTACTTC; CDR3 protein: CASSHRGSLYEQYF
clone size: .; D gene: TRBD1; V gene: TRBV10-2; J gene: TRBJ2-7; CDR3 DNA: TGCGCCAGCAACCTGGGACAGACCTACGAGCAGTACTTC; CDR3 protein: CASNLGQTYEQYF
clone size: .; D gene: .; V gene: TRBV28; J gene: TRBJ2-3; CDR3 DNA: TGTGCCAGCAGTTTATTTCAACCGGGACTCGCAGGAGATACGCAGTATTTT; CDR3 protein: CASSLFQPGLAGDTQYF
clone size: .; D gene: TRBD1; V gene: TRBV27; J gene: TRBJ1-1; CDR3 DNA: TGTGCCAGCAGTTTGACAGGGGGCCAGAACACTGAAGCTTTCTTT; CDR3 protein: CASSLTGGQNTEAFF
clone size: .; D gene: .; V gene: TRBV30; J gene: TRBJ2-5; CDR3 DNA: TGTGCCTGGAACCCGGGACTGGGGGAACAAGAGACCCAGTACTTC; CDR3 protein: CAWNPGLGEQETQYF
clone size: .; D gene: .; V gene: TRBV18; J gene: TRBJ2-1; CDR3 DNA: TGTGCCAGCTTGGGAGTAAACAATGAGCAGTTCTTC; CDR3 protein: CASLGVNNEQFF
clone size: .; D gene: .; V gene: TRBV6-4; J gene: TRBJ2-3; CDR3 DNA: TGTGCCAGCAGTGACGAGAACAGCCCCACAGATACGCAGTATTTT; CDR3 protein: CASSDENSPTDTQYF
clone size: .; D gene: TRBD1; V gene: TRBV2; J gene: TRBJ1-5; CDR3 DNA: TGTGCCAGCAGTGGGGACAGGGGGGGTCAGCCCCAGCATTTT; CDR3 protein: CASSGDRGGQPQHF
clone size: .; D gene: .; V gene: TRBV7-2; J gene: TRBJ2-7; CDR3 DNA: TGTGCCAGCAGCTTAGCGACACTTTCCTACGAGCAGTACTTC; CDR3 protein: CASSLATLSYEQYF
clone size: few; D gene: .; V gene: TRBV9; J gene: TRBJ1-2; CDR3 DNA: TGTGCCAGCAGCGTAGATCTCATCGGCTATGGCTACACCTTC; CDR3 protein: CASSVDLIGYGYTF
clone size: .; D gene: .; V gene: TRBV4-1; J gene: TRBJ2-1; CDR3 DNA: TGCGCCAGCAGCCAGCGGGGCGATGCTATAGACAATGAGCAGTTCTTC; CDR3 protein: CASSQRGDAIDNEQFF
clone size: few; D gene: .; V gene: TRBV28; J gene: TRBJ1-2; CDR3 DNA: TGTGCCAGCAGAGGAGATGGCTACACCTTC; CDR3 protein: CASRGDGYTF